This T cell receptor (beta chain) was identified in a study of T-cell memory formation after mild COVID-19. About the research overall: Largely donor-specific sequence clusters came from a couple of donors.

After 5'RACE with constant-segment primers, TCR alpha and TCR beta cDNA libraries carrying sample barcodes and UMIs were obtained. TCRdb re-analysed the 5' RACE reads in MiXCR, keeping a single row per CDR3 protein. The table records about 610,000 distinct CDR3 sequences, 17% of them present only once. Findings of the study overall: Of the contracting clones, CD4+ ones lay mainly in CM and EM, and CD8+ ones in EMRA. Clones that got smaller from day 15 to 85 had even CD4/CD8, while clones growing later tipped toward CD4+.

Comments on this clonotype: Its cognate antigen is unknown.

The CDR3 contains 13 residues. Looked up from germline, CDR1 is SGHKS and CDR2 is YYEKEE (reference sequence). The V end was cut by 4 bases, the J end by 14 bases, with 20 bases between. Sequencing used PBMCs or a T cell subset sorted from them (not recorded which). The chain joins TRBV5-5 to TRBJ2-3; D is perhaps TRBD1 (5 bases). This sequence originates from an adult woman who had mild COVID-19 (a few samples of this study predate the infection). Cell type and time point are not known. In nucleotides, the CDR3 is TGTGCCAGCAGCGACCGCCTAGGGCAGGGTCCGTATTTT. Protein product: CASSDRLGQGPYF. Based on the CDR3 plus reference TRBV5-5 and TRBJ2-3, the full variable domain is DAGVTQSPTHLIKTRGQQVTLRCSPISGHKSVSWYQQVLGQGPQFIFQYYEKEERGRGNFPDRFSARQFPNYSSELNVNALLLGDSALYLCASSDRLGQGPYFGPGTRLTVL.